This TCR beta chain derives from a study of cytomegalovirus exposure and HLA in healthy donors. As for the study in general: Researchers found that around 80% of fewer than 450 genotyped donors fell within the Caucasian-associated ancestry cluster. Whole-study results and caveats: Most CMV-associated TCR beta chains appeared HLA-restricted in a later analysis. Analyses of presence and absence presupposed an approximately uniform sequencing depth across donors.

On this clone: The antigen remains undetermined.

The germline V gene encodes CDR1 LNHDA and CDR2 SQIVND (reference sequence). With 10 bases clipped from V and 5 bases from J, the junction kept 9 bases outside the gene matches. This CDR3 is built from 13 residues. PCR primers comprised 60 Vbeta and 13 Jbeta primers. Authors' processing steps: About 11 million shared chains were among the approximately 87 million unique TCR beta chains that a later analysis counted. The method was immunoSEQ multiplex PCR; TCRdb's version includes in-frame clones alone and lacks a portion of them. The V and J calls and clone size come from that table; D and trimming were worked out from the DNA. The repertoire holds about 73,000 clones, with about 75% as singletons.

This rearrangement joins TRBV19 to TRBJ1-1, with TRBD1 matching 8 bases. Sequenced: PBMCs. The source is a man in his sixties or seventies in good health and CMV-seronegative. In DNA, the CDR3 is TGTGCCACCAGCGACAGGGGAAAAACTGAAGCTTTCTTT. Its protein product is CATSDRGKTEAFF.